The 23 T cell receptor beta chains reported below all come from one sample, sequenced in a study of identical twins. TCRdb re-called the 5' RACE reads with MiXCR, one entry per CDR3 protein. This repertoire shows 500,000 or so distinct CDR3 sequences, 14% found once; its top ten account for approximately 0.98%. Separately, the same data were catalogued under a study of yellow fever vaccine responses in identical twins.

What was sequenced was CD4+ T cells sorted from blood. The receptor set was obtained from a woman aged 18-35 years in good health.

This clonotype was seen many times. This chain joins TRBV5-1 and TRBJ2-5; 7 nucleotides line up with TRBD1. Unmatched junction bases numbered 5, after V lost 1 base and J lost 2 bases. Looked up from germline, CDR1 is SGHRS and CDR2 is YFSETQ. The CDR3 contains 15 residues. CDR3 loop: CASSLPQGMQETQYF. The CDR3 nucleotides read TGCGCCAGCAGCTTGCCACAGGGGATGCAAGAGACCCAGTACTTC.

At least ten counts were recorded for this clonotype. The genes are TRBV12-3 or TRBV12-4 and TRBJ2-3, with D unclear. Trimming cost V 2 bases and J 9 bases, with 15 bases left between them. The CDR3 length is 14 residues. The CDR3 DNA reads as TGTGCCAGCAGTTTAAGCGCCGTGGGCGACACGCAGTATTTT. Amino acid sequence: CASSLSAVGDTQYF.

The CDR3 protein is CASSLGRLGLQYF. The CDR3 nucleotides read TGTGCCAGCAGCTTAGGCCGACTCGGGTTACAGTACTTC. The chain has TRBV7-9 and TRBJ2-7; no clear D. CDR3 length: 13 amino acids. V was pared by 1 base and J by 10 bases, with 14 bases between. CDR1 SEHNR and CDR2 FQNEAQ come from the germline V gene (reference sequence).

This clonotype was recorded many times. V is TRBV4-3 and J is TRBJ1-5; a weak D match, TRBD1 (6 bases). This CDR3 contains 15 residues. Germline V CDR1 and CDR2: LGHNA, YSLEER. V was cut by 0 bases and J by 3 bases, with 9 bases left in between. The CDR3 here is CASSQDGGTNQPQHF. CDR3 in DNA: TGCGCCAGCAGCCAAGACGGGGGCACCAATCAGCCCCAGCATTTT.

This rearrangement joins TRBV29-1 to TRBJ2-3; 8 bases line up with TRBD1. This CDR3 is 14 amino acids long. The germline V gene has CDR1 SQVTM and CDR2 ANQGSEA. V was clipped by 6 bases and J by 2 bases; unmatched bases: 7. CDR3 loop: CSVARDRTTDTQYF. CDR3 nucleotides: TGCAGCGTCGCGAGGGACAGGACCACAGATACGCAGTATTTT.

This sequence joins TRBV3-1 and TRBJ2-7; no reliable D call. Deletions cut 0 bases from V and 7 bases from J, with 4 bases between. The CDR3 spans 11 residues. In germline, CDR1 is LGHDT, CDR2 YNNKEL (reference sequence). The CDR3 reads CASSQEQEQYF. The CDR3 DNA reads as TGTGCCAGCAGCCAAGAACAGGAGCAGTACTTC.

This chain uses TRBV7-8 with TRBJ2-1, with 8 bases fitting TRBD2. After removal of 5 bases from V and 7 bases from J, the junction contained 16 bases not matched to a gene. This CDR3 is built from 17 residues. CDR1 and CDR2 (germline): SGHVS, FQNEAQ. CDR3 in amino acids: CASSPFDSGMDKNEQFF. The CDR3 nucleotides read TGTGCCAGCAGCCCTTTTGATAGCGGGATGGATAAAAATGAGCAGTTCTTC.

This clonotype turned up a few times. Here the CDR3 DNA reads TGTGCCAGCAGCCGGAAGGGCGCTAGCGGGGCCGGGGAGCTGTTTTTT. Translation gives CASSRKGASGAGELFF. This chain links TRBV3-1 with TRBJ2-2; 9 positions agree with TRBD2. Germline V CDR1 and CDR2: LGHDT, YNNKEL (reference sequence). CDR3 length: 16 amino acids. The V and J ends lost 4 bases and 6 bases, in that order; junction bases with no gene match: 9.

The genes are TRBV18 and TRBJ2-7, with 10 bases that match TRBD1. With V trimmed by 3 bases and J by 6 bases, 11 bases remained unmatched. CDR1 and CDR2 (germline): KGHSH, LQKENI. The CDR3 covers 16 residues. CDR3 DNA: TGTGCCAGCTCACCCCCGGGGACAGGGGTCTGGGGCGAGCAGTACTTC. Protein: CASSPPGTGVWGEQYF.

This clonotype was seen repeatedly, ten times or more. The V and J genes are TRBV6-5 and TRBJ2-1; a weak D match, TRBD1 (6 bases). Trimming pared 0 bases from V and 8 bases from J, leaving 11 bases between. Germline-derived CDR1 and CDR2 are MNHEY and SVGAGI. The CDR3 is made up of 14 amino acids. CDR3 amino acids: CASSYSLQGYEQFF. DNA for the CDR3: TGTGCCAGCAGTTACTCACTACAGGGATATGAGCAGTTCTTC.

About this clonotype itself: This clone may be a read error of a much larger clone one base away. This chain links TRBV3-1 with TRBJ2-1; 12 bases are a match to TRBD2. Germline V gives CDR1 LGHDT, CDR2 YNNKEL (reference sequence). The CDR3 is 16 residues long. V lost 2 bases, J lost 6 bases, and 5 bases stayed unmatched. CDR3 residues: CASSQILAGGTNEQFF. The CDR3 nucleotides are TGTGCCAGCAGCCAAATACTAGCGGGGGGCACCAATGAGCAGTTCTTC.

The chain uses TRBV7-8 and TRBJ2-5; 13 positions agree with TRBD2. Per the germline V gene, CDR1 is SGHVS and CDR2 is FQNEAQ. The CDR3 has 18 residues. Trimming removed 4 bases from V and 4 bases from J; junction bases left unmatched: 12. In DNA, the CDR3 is TGTGCCAGCAGCTGGACTAGCGGGGGCCACGGGAAGACAGAGACCCAGTACTTC. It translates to CASSWTSGGHGKTETQYF.

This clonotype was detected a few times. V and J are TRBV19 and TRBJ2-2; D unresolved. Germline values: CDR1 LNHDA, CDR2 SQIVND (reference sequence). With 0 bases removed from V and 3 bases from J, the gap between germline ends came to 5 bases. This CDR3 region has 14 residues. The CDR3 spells CASSIEGYTGELFF. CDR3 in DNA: TGTGCCAGTAGTATAGAGGGGTACACCGGGGAGCTGTTTTTT. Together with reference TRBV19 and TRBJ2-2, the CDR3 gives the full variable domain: DGGITQSPKYLFRKEGQNVTLSCEQNLNHDAMYWYRQDPGQGLRLIYYSQIVNDFQKGDIAEGYSVSREKKESFPLTVTSAQKNPTAFYLCASSIEGYTGELFFGEGSRLTVL.

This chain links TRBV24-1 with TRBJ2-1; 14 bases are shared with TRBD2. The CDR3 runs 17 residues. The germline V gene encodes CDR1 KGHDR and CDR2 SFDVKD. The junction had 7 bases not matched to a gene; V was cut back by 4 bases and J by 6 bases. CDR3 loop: CATSDPRLAGGANEQFF. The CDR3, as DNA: TGTGCCACCAGTGACCCTCGACTAGCGGGAGGGGCCAATGAGCAGTTCTTC.

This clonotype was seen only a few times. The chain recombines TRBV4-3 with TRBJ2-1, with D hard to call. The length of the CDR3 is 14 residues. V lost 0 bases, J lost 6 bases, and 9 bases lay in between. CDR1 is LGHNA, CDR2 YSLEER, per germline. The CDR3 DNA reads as TGCGCCAGCAGCCAAGAGCCCAGTGGCAATGAGCAGTTCTTC. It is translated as CASSQEPSGNEQFF.

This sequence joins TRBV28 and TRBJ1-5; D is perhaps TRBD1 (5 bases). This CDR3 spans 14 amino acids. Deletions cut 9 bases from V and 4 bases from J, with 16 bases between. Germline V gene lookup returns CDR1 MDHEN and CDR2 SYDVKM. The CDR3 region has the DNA TGTGCCAGTAGGGGAGGCGGCCCAAATCAGCCCCAGCATTTT. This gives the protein CASRGGGPNQPQHF.

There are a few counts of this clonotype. CDR3 amino acids: CASSQWIRRPYEQYF. The CDR3 DNA is TGTGCCAGCAGCCAATGGATTAGGAGGCCCTACGAGCAGTACTTC. The chain combines TRBV3-1 with TRBJ2-7; D perhaps matches TRBD2 (5 bases). Trimming removed 2 bases at V and 2 bases at J, with 13 bases between. The CDR3 is 15 residues long. The V gene's germline CDR1 is LGHDT and CDR2 YNNKEL (reference sequence).

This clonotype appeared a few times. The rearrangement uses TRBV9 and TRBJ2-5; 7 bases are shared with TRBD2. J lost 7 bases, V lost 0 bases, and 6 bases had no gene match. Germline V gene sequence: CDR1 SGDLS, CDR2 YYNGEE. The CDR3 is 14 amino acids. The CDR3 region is CASSVGSGTATQYF. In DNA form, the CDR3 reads TGTGCCAGCAGCGTAGGAAGCGGGACCGCGACCCAGTACTTC.

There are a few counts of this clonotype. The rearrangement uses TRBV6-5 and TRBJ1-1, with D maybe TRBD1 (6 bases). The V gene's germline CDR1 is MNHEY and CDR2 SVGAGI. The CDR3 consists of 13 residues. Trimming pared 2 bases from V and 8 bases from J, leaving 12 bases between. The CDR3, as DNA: TGTGCCAGCAGTTACACAACAGGGTCGGAAGCTTTCTTT. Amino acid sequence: CASSYTTGSEAFF.

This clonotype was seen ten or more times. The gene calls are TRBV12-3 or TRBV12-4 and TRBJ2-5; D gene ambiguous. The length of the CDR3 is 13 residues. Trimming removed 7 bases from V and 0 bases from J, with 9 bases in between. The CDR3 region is CASMGLDQETQYF. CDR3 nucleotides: TGTGCCAGCATGGGCCTAGACCAAGAGACCCAGTACTTC.

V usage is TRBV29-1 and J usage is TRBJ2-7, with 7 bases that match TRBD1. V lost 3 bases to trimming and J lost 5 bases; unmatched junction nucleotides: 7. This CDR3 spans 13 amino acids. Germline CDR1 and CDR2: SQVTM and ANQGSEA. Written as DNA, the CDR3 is TGCAGCGTTGATGGTGTAGGGGGCGACGAGCAGTACTTC. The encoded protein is CSVDGVGGDEQYF.

Here the CDR3 reads CASRSLAGVASYEQYF. The CDR3, as DNA: TGTGCCAGCAGGAGCTTAGCGGGAGTGGCTTCCTACGAGCAGTACTTC. The chain couples TRBV6-1 to TRBJ2-7, with 9 bases identical to TRBD2. Germline assignment: CDR1 MNHNS and CDR2 SASEGT. The V segment lost 6 bases and the J segment 1 base; nucleotides outside the gene matches: 10. This CDR3 has 16 residues.

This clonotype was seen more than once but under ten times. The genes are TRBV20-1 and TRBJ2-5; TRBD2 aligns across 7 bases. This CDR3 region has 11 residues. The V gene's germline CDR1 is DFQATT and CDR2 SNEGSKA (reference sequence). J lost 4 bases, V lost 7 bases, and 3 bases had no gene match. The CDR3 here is CSGSGGETQYF. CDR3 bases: TGCAGTGGGTCGGGGGGAGAGACCCAGTACTTC.